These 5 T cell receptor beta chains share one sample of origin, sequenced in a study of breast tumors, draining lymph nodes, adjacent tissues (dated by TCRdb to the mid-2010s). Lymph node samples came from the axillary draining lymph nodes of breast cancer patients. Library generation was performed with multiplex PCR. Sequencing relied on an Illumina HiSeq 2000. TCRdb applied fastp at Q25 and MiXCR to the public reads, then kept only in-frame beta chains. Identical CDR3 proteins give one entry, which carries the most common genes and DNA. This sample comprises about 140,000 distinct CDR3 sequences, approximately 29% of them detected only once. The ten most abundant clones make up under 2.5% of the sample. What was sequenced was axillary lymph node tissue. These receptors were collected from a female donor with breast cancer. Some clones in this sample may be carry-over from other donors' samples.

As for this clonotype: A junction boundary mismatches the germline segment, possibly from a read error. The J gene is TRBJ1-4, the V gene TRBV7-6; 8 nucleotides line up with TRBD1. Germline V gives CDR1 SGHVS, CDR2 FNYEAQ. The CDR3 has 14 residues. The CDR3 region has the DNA TGTGCCAGCAGCAGCGGACAGGGTGCTGAAAAACTGCTTTTT. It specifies CASSSGQGAEKLLF.

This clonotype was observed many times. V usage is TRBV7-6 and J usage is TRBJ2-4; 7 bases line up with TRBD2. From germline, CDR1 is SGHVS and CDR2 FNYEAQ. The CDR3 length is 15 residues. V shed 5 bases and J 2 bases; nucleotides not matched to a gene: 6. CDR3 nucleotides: TGTGCCAGCAGCCAAGCGGGACGGACCAAAAACATTCAGTACTTC. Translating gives CASSQAGRTKNIQYF.

CDR3 nucleotide sequence: TGCAGTGCTAGAGATTGGTTAGCGGGGCAAGAGACCCAGTACTTC. Protein product: CSARDWLAGQETQYF. The rearrangement links TRBV20-1 to TRBJ2-5; 8 bases fit TRBD2. This CDR3 has 15 residues. Germline CDR1 is DFQATT and CDR2 is SNEGSKA (reference sequence). The trim removed 0 bases at V and 2 bases at J, leaving 5 bases unmatched.

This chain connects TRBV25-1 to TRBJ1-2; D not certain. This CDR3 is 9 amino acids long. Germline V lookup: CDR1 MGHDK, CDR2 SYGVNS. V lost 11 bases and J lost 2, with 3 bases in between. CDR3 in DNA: TGTGCCGGAAACTATGGCTACACCTTC. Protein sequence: CAGNYGYTF.

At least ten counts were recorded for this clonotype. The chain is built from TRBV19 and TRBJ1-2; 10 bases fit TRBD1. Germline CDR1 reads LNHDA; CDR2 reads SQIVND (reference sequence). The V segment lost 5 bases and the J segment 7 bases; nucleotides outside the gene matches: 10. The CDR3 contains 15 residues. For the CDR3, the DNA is TGTGCCAGTAGTGCCCAGGACAGGGGGTTCGGTGGCTACACCTTC. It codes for CASSAQDRGFGGYTF.